The clone carrying this T cell receptor beta chain was seen many times. The sample originates from a study of neurological immune-mediated disorders. TCRdb fed the 5' RACE reads into MiXCR, producing one record per CDR3 protein. The repertoire holds 55,000 to 70,000 distinct CDR3 sequences, with about 3% as singletons. The TCR was taken from a woman between 50 and 59 years old with multiple sclerosis. Sequences were obtained from PBMCs.

Written as DNA, the CDR3 is TGCGCCAGCAGTGGTAGGGCAGTGGGCGGCTATGGCTACACCTTC. It is translated as CASSGRAVGGYGYTF. This sequence joins TRBV10-2 and TRBJ1-2, with no clear D. The CDR3 covers 15 residues. V was pared by 4 bases and J by 4 bases, with 16 bases between. Per the germline V gene, CDR1 is WSHSY and CDR2 is SAAADI.